Each of the 6 T cell receptor beta chains below was sequenced from the same sample in a study of pediatric ulcerative colitis (dated by TCRdb to between 2018 and 2020). Receptor amplification or capture employed the immunoSEQ multiplex PCR assay. This is the immuneACCESS table as TCRdb keeps it, with only in-frame sequences that have V and J called. A part of the clones is gone; compared with another copy, unresolved V genes explain less than half, and the rest is unexplained. For this sample the table gives about 20,000 clones, of which less than 85% were detected only once. The ten largest make up 6.6% of the sample. During colonoscopy, one to two pinch biopsies were obtained from the rectum for research purposes. Specimen: gut tissue. The origin of the receptors is a boy between 5 and 17 years old with moderate ulcerative colitis.

The chain carries TRBV7-9 and TRBJ2-1; TRBD1 matches 7 bases. With 5 bases clipped from V and 3 bases from J, the junction kept 10 bases outside the gene matches. CDR3 length equals 16 residues. In germline, CDR1 is SEHNR, CDR2 FQNEAQ (reference sequence). The CDR3 is CASSADRVNLYNEQFF. The CDR3 DNA reads as TGTGCCAGCAGCGCCGACAGGGTCAATCTCTACAATGAGCAGTTCTTC.

The V and J genes are TRBV5-1 and TRBJ2-1, with a tentative D call TRBD2 (6 bases). This CDR3 spans 15 amino acids. Trimming left V 4 bases short and J 8 bases short, with 19 bases between. From germline, CDR1 is SGHRS and CDR2 YFSETQ. CDR3 sequence (DNA): TGCGCCAGCAGCCTCCCGACTAGTTCGAACGATGAGCAGTTCTTC. As protein: CASSLPTSSNDEQFF.

The rearrangement joins TRBV6-4 to TRBJ1-2, with a weak D call TRBD1 (6 bases). Looked up from germline, CDR1 is MRHNA and CDR2 is SNTAGT. The CDR3 has 14 amino acids. Trimming removed 6 bases at V and 8 bases at J, with 19 bases between. DNA for the CDR3: TGTGCCAGCAGAGGCGAAGGCAGGGGCGCCGGCTACACCTTC. Its translation is CASRGEGRGAGYTF.

This clone was detected a few times. V is TRBV10-3 and J is TRBJ1-1; no clear D. V was trimmed by 3 bases and J by 1 base, leaving 6 bases between them. This CDR3 spans 13 amino acids. Germline loops: CDR1 ENHRY, CDR2 SYGVKD. The CDR3 DNA sequence: TGTGCCATCAGTGATCAGACGAACACTGAAGCTTTCTTT. Protein sequence: CAISDQTNTEAFF.

CDR3 amino acids: CASSQDLGDNQPQHF. CDR3 DNA sequence: TGCGCCAGCAGCCAAGATCTCGGGGATAATCAGCCCCAGCATTTT. The genes are TRBV4-3 and TRBJ1-5; no definite D call. The CDR3 covers 15 residues. The germline V gene encodes CDR1 LGHNA and CDR2 YSLEER. The V end was cut by 0 bases, the J end by 4 bases, with 10 bases between.

The V call is TRBV4-3, the J call TRBJ2-2; tentative D call: TRBD2 (5 bases). Germline V gives CDR1 LGHNA, CDR2 YSLEER. The CDR3 has 15 residues. Trimming cost V 1 base and J 5 bases, with 11 bases left between them. The CDR3 region is CASSQVKGVTGELFF. The DNA for the CDR3 is TGCGCCAGCAGCCAAGTAAAGGGAGTAACCGGGGAGCTGTTTTTT.